The 9 T cell receptor beta chains below come from one sample, sequenced in a study of blood T cell repertoires in COVID-19 (dated by TCRdb to about 2020). Library preparation employed the immunoSEQ multiplex PCR assay. TCRdb limited this immuneACCESS table to in-frame rearrangements with V and J called. A share of clones is missing; checked studies link under half to unresolved V genes, and the rest is unexplained. This sample holds around 130,000 clones; roughly four fifths were observed only once. More than 15% of the sample rests with the top ten. The sequencing input was PBMCs or T cells enriched from blood (not recorded which). The receptors were sampled from a man aged 30-40 years who had recovered from COVID-19.

For the CDR3, the DNA is TGTGCCAGCAGCCAAGTCAGAGGGGGGGGAAATTCACCCCTCCACTTT. Protein sequence: CASSQVRGGGNSPLHF. The chain recombines TRBV3-1 (or the pseudogene TRBV3-2) with TRBJ1-6, with a tentative D call TRBD1 (6 bases). Trimming cost V 1 base and J 7 bases, with 14 bases left between them. This CDR3 contains 16 residues. The germline gives CDR1 LGHDT, CDR2 YNNKEL (reference sequence).

This chain uses TRBV5-1 with TRBJ2-1, with D possibly being TRBD1 (6 bases). Germline CDR1 is SGHRS and CDR2 is YFSETQ. This CDR3 region has 15 residues. The V and J ends lost 2 bases and 4 bases respectively, with 13 bases between them. The CDR3 bases are TGCGCCAGCAGCTTAGGGGGTCAGGTTTACAATGAGCAGTTCTTC. Translation gives CASSLGGQVYNEQFF.

The rearrangement joins TRBV19 to TRBJ1-4; no clear D. The CDR3 runs 14 residues. Between the trimmed V and J ends, which lost 5 bases and 0 bases, there was a span of 7 bases. Germline values: CDR1 LNHDA, CDR2 SQIVND (reference sequence). This CDR3 reads CASSRGTTNEKLFF. CDR3 nucleotide sequence: TGTGCCAGTAGTCGGGGTACAACTAATGAAAAACTGTTTTTT. Filled out from reference TRBV19 and TRBJ1-4, the complete variable domain reads DGGITQSPKYLFRKEGQNVTLSCEQNLNHDAMYWYRQDPGQGLRLIYYSQIVNDFQKGDIAEGYSVSREKKESFPLTVTSAQKNPTAFYLCASSRGTTNEKLFFGSGTQLSVL.

The chain couples TRBV11-2 to TRBJ2-5; tentative D call: TRBD1 (5 bases). Trimming cost V 4 bases and J 3 bases, with 9 bases left between them. The CDR3 has 13 amino acids. The germline gives CDR1 SGHAT, CDR2 FQNNGV. The CDR3 is CASSWTFKETQYF. As DNA, the CDR3 is TGTGCCAGCAGCTGGACATTCAAAGAGACCCAGTACTTC.

The J gene is TRBJ1-1, the V gene TRBV3-1 (or the pseudogene TRBV3-2), with D unresolved. The CDR3 sequence is 14 residues long. In germline, CDR1 is LGHDT, CDR2 YNNKEL (reference sequence). The V end lost 4 bases, the J end lost 2 bases, and 11 bases lay between the germline ends. The CDR3 protein is CASSRQSTNTEAFF. In DNA, the CDR3 is TGTGCCAGCAGCCGACAATCCACTAACACTGAAGCTTTCTTT.

This chain uses TRBV19 with TRBJ2-3, with TRBD2 as a possible D gene (6 bases). This CDR3 has 15 residues. V was trimmed by 5 bases and J by 2 bases, leaving 14 bases between them. Germline CDR1 reads LNHDA; CDR2 reads SQIVND (reference sequence). CDR3 protein: CASSRGGRDTDTQYF. CDR3 in DNA: TGTGCCAGTAGTCGAGGAGGGAGAGACACAGATACGCAGTATTTT. The variable domain in full, with the rest retrieved from reference TRBV19 and TRBJ2-3, is DGGITQSPKYLFRKEGQNVTLSCEQNLNHDAMYWYRQDPGQGLRLIYYSQIVNDFQKGDIAEGYSVSREKKESFPLTVTSAQKNPTAFYLCASSRGGRDTDTQYFGPGTRLTVL.

The V call is TRBV2, the J call TRBJ2-7, with D possibly matching TRBD1 (6 bases). V shed 6 bases and J shed 1 base, with 7 bases lying between them. The CDR3 covers 12 residues. Germline assignment: CDR1 SNHLY and CDR2 FYNNEI. This CDR3 is CASRQGSYEQYF. The CDR3 nucleotides are TGTGCCAGCAGACAGGGTTCCTACGAGCAGTACTTC. Filled out from reference TRBV2 and TRBJ2-7, the complete variable domain reads EPEVTQTPSHQVTQMGQEVILRCVPISNHLYFYWYRQILGQKVEFLVSFYNNEISEKSEIFDDQFSVERPDGSNFTLKIRSTKLEDSAMYFCASRQGSYEQYFGPGTRLTVT.

In this sample, this clone turned up a few times. As DNA, the CDR3 is TGTGCCAGCAGCTTAGGGACAGGGGATTTGTACACTGAAGCTTTCTTT. Translating it yields CASSLGTGDLYTEAFF. J is TRBJ1-1 and V is TRBV5-8; 10 bases agree with TRBD1. Germline V CDR1 and CDR2: SGHTS, YDEGEE. J was trimmed by 3 bases and V by 2 bases; bases with no gene match: 7. The length of the CDR3 is 16 residues.

The gene calls are TRBV5-4 and TRBJ2-1; 7 nucleotides agree with TRBD1. This CDR3 has 15 residues. Germline assignment: CDR1 SGHNT and CDR2 YYREEE (reference sequence). With 0 bases clipped from V and 6 bases from J, the junction kept 6 bases outside the gene matches. In DNA form, the CDR3 reads TGTGCCAGCAGCTTGGGACAGGGAGAACCCAATGAGCAGTTCTTC. Its translation: CASSLGQGEPNEQFF. Based on the CDR3 plus reference TRBV5-4 and TRBJ2-1, the full variable domain is ETGVTQSPTHLIKTRGQQVTLRCSSQSGHNTVSWYQQALGQGPQFIFQYYREEENGRGNFPPRFSGLQFPNYSSELNVNALELDDSALYLCASSLGQGEPNEQFFGPGTRLTVL.